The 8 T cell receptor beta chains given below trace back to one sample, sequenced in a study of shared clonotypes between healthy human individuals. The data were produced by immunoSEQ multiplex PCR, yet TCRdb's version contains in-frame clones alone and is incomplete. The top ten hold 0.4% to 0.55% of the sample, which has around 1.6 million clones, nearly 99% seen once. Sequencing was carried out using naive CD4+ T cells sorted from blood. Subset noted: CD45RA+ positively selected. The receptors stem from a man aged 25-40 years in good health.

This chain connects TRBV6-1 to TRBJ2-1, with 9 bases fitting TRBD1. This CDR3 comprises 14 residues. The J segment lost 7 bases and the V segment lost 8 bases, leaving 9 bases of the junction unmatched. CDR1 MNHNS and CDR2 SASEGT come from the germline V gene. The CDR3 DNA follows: TGTGCCAGCCCCGGGACAGGGTTATGGAATGAGCAGTTCTTC. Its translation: CASPGTGLWNEQFF.

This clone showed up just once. The DNA for the CDR3 is TGTGCCAGCAGTCATCACAGGATTAACACCGGGGAGCTGTTTTTT. It encodes CASSHHRINTGELFF. The chain carries TRBV6-1 and TRBJ2-2, with D tentatively TRBD1 (5 bases). V was shortened by 5 bases and J by 2 bases, with 12 bases between the two germline ends. The germline V gene encodes CDR1 MNHNS and CDR2 SASEGT. This CDR3 has 15 residues.

In DNA, the CDR3 is TGTGCCAGCTCACCAGAGGCTGCCCTAGCGGCGGAGACCCAGTACTTC. Protein: CASSPEAALAAETQYF. V and J are TRBV18 and TRBJ2-5; 7 bases fit TRBD2. Looked up from germline, CDR1 is KGHSH and CDR2 is LQKENI. J gave up 5 bases and V 2 bases, and 11 bases lay outside the gene matches. There are 16 residues in the CDR3.

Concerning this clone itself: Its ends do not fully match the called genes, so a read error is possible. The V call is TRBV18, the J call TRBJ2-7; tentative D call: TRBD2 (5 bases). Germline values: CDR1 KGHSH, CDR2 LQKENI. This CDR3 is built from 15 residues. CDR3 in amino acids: CASSSPRGRTYEQYF. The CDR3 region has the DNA TGTGCCAGCTCATCACCCCGGGGTCGAACCTACGAGCAGTACTTC.

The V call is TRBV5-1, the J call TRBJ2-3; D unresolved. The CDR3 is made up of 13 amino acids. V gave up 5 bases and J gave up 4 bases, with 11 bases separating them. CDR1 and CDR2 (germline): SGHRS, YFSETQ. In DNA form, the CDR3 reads TGCGCCAGCAGAGTTGGGGTTTCAGATACGCAGTATTTT. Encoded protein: CASRVGVSDTQYF.

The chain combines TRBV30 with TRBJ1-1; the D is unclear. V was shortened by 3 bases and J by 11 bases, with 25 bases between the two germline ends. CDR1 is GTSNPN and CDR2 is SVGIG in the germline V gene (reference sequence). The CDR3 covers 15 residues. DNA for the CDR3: TGTGCCTGGAGAGTTCCTCGTCCCTCTCTAGGTTATGCTTTCTTT. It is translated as CAWRVPRPSLGYAFF.

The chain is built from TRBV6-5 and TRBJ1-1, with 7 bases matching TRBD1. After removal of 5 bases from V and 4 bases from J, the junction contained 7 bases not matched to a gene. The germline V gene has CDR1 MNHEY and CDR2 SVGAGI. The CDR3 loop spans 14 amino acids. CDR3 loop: CASSRQGGGTEAFF. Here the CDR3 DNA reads TGTGCCAGCAGTCGACAGGGCGGTGGCACTGAAGCTTTCTTT.

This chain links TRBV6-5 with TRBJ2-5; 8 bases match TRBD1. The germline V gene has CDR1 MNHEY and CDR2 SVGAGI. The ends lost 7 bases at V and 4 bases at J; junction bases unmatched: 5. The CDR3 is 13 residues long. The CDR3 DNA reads TGTGCCAGCATGGACAGGGTCAGAGAGACCCAGTACTTC. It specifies CASMDRVRETQYF.